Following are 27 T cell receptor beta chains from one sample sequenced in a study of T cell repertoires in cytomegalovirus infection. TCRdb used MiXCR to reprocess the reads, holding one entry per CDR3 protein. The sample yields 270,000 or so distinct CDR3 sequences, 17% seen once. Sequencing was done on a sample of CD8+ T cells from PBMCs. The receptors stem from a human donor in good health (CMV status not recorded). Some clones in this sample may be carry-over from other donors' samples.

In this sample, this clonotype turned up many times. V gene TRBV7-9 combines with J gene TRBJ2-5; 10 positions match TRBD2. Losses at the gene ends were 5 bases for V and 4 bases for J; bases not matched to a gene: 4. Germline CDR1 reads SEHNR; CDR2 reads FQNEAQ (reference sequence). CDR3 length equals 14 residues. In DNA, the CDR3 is TGTGCCAGCAGCCAGAGCGGGGGGGGAGAGACCCAGTACTTC. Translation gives CASSQSGGGETQYF.

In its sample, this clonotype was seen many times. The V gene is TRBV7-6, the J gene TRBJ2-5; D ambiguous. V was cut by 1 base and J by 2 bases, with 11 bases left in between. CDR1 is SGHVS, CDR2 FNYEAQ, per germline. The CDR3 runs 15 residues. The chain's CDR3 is CASSLDSSTQETQYF. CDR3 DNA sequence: TGTGCCAGCAGCTTAGATTCGAGTACTCAAGAGACCCAGTACTTC.

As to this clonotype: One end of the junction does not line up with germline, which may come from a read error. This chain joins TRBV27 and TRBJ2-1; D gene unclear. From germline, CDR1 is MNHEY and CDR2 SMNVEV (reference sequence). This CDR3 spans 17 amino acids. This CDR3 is CASSLPAVRTSFNEQFF. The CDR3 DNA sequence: TGTGCCAGCAGTTTACCCGCTGTGAGGACCTCCTTCAATGAGCAGTTCTTC.

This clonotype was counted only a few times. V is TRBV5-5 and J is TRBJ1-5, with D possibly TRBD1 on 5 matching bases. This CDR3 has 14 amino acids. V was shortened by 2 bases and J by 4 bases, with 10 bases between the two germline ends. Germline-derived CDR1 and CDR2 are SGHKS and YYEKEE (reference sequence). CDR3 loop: CASSFRADNQPQHF. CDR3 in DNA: TGTGCCAGCAGCTTCAGGGCAGATAATCAGCCCCAGCATTTT.

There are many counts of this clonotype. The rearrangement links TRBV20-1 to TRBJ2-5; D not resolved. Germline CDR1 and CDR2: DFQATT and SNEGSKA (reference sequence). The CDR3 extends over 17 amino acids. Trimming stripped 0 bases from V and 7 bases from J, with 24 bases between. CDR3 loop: CSARDRTTGKPLGTQYF. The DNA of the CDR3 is TGCAGTGCTAGAGATAGAACTACCGGAAAGCCCCTAGGGACCCAGTACTTC.

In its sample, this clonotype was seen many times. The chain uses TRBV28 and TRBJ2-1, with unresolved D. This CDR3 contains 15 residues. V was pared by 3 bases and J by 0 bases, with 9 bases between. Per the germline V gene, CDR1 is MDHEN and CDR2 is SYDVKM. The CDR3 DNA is TGTGCCAGCAGTTTGGCGATGTTCTCCTACAATGAGCAGTTCTTC. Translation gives CASSLAMFSYNEQFF.

DNA for the CDR3: TGTGCCAGCAGCCAAGGCACAGCCTTGAGGTACGAGCAGTACTTC. Translation: CASSQGTALRYEQYF. This chain joins TRBV14 and TRBJ2-7, with D unresolved. V gave up 1 base and J gave up 4 bases, with 14 bases separating them. The CDR3 has 15 residues. Germline V gene data show CDR1 as SGHDN and CDR2 as FVKESK.

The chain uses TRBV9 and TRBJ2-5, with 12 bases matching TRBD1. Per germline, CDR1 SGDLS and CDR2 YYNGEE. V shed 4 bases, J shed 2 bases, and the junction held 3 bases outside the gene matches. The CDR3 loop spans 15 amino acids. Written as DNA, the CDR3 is TGTGCCAGCAGCCCGGGACAGGGGGCTCAAGAGACCCAGTACTTC. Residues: CASSPGQGAQETQYF.

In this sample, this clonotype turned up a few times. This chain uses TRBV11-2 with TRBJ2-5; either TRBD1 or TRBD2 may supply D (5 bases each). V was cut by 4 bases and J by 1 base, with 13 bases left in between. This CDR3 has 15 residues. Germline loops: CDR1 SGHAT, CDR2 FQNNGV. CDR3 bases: TGTGCCAGCAGCTATACGGCAGGGACCCAAGAGACCCAGTACTTC. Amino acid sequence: CASSYTAGTQETQYF.

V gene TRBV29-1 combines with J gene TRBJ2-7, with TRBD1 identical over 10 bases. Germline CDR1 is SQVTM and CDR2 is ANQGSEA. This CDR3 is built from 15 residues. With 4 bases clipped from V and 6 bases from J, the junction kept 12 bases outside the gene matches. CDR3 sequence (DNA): TGCAGCGTTGGGGACAGGGGTTACTCTTCGTCCGAGCAGTACTTC. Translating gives CSVGDRGYSSSEQYF.

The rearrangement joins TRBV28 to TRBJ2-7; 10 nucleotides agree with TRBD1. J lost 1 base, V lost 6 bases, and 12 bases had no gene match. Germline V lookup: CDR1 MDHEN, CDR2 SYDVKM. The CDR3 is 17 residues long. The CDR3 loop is CASSYDAGTGDSYEQYF. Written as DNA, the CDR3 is TGTGCCAGCAGCTATGATGCCGGGACAGGGGATTCCTACGAGCAGTACTTC.

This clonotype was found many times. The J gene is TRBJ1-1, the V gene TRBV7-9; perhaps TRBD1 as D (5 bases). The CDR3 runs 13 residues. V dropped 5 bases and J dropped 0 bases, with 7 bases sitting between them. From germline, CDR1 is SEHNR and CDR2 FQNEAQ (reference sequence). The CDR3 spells CASSRGVNTEAFF. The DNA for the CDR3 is TGTGCCAGCAGCCGAGGGGTGAACACTGAAGCTTTCTTT.

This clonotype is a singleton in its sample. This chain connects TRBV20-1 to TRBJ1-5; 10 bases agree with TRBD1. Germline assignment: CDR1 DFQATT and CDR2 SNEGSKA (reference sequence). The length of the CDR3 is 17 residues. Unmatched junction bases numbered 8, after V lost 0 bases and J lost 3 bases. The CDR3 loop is CSARDRWDRGHNQPQHF. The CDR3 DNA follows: TGCAGTGCTAGAGACCGGTGGGACAGGGGCCACAATCAGCCCCAGCATTTT.

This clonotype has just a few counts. CDR3 sequence: CASSQVGGPTYEQYF. Written as DNA, the CDR3 is TGCGCCAGCAGCCAAGTAGGGGGGCCAACCTACGAGCAGTACTTC. The chain uses TRBV4-1 and TRBJ2-7; the D gene could be TRBD1 or TRBD2 (6 bases each). The CDR3 length is 15 residues. Per germline, CDR1 MGHRA and CDR2 YSYEKL. Trimming took 1 base from V and 2 from J, leaving 12 bases between them.

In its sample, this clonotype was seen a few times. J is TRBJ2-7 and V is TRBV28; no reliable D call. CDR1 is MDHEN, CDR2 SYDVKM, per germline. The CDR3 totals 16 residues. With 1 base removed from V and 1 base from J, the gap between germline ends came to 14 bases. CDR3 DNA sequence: TGTGCCAGCAGTTTATCCACGCTCGGGCAGTCCTACGAGCAGTACTTC. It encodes CASSLSTLGQSYEQYF.

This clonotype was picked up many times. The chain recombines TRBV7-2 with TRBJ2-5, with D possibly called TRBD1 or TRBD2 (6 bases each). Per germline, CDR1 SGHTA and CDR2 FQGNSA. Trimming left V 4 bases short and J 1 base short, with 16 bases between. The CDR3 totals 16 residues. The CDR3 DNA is TGTGCCAGCAGCTGGGGGGCGACAGTATTCCAAGAGACCCAGTACTTC. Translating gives CASSWGATVFQETQYF.

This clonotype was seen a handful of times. This CDR3 is CASGDGTGVEDTQYF. The CDR3 DNA sequence: TGTGCCAGCGGAGACGGGACAGGGGTAGAGGATACGCAGTATTTT. This rearrangement joins TRBV6-2 or TRBV6-3 to TRBJ2-3; TRBD1 matches at 10 bases. The germline V gene encodes CDR1 MNHEY and CDR2 SVGEGT. This CDR3 is built from 15 residues. The junction had 11 bases not matched to a gene; V was cut back by 8 bases and J by 6 bases.

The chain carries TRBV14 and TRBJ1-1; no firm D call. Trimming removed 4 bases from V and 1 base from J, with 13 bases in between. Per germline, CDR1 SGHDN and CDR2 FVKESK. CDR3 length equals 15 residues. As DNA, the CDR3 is TGTGCCAGCAGCCCCTACGGGATAACGAACACTGAAGCTTTCTTT. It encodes CASSPYGITNTEAFF.

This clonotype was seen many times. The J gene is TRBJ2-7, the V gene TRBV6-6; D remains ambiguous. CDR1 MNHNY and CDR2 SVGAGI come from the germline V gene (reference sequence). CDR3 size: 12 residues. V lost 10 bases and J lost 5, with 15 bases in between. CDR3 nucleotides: TGTGCCACCGTCCAAGGGCGCCACGAGCAGTACTTC. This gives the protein CATVQGRHEQYF.

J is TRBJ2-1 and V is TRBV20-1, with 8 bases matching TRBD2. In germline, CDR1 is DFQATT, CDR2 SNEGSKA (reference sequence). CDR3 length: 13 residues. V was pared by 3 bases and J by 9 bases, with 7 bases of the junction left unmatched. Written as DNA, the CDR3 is TGCAGTGCTAGTCGGGGGGGCATAGGTGAGCAGTTCTTC. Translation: CSASRGGIGEQFF.

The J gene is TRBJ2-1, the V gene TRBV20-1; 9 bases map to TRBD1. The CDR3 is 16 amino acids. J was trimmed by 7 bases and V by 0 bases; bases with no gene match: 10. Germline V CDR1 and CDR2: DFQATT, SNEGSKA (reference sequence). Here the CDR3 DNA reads TGCAGTGCTAGAGATTTCAGGGGACAGGGTAATAATGAGCAGTTCTTC. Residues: CSARDFRGQGNNEQFF.

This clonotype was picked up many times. CDR3 nucleotides: TGTGCCAGCAGTCCGGGACTAGCGGGGGGTCTTAACTACAATGAGCAGTTCTTC. It translates to CASSPGLAGGLNYNEQFF. This sequence joins TRBV27 and TRBJ2-1; 15 positions agree with TRBD2. This CDR3 is 18 amino acids long. Germline CDR1 reads MNHEY; CDR2 reads SMNVEV (reference sequence). After removal of 5 bases from V and 3 bases from J, the junction contained 8 bases not matched to a gene.

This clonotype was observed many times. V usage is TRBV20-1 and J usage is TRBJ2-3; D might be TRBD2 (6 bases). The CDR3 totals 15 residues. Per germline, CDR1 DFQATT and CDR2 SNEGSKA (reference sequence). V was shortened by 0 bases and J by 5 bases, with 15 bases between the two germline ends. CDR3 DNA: TGCAGTGCTAGAGATGCGATAGCGGTTCGAGATACGCAGTATTTT. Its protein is CSARDAIAVRDTQYF.

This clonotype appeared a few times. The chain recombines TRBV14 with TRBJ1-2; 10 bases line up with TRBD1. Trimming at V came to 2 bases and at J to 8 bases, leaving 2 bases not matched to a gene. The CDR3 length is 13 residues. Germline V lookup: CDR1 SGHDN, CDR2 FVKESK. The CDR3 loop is CASSQWTGGGYTF. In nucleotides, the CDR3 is TGTGCCAGCAGCCAATGGACAGGGGGAGGCTACACCTTC. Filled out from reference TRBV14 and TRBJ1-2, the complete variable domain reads EAGVTQFPSHSVIEKGQTVTLRCDPISGHDNLYWYRRVMGKEIKFLLHFVKESKQDESGMPNNRFLAERTGGTYSTLKVQPAELEDSGVYFCASSQWTGGGYTFGSGTRLTVV.

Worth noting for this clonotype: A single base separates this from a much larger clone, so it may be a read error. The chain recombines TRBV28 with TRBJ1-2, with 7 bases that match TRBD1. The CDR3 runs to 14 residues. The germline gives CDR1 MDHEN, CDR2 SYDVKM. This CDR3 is CVSSRTGRNYGYTF. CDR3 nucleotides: TGTGTCAGCAGTAGGACAGGAAGAAACTATGGCTACACCTTC.

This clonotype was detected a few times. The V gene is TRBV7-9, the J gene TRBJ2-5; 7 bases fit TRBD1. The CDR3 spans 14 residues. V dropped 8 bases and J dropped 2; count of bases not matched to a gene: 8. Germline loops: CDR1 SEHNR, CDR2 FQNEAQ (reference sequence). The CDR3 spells CASVTSGQQETQYF. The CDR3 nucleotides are TGTGCCAGCGTCACCTCGGGACAGCAAGAGACCCAGTACTTC.

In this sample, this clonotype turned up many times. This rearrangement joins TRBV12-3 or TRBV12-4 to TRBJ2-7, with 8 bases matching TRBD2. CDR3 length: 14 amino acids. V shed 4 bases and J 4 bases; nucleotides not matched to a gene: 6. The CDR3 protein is CASSSPGLAYEQYF. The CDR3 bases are TGTGCCAGCAGTTCCCCAGGACTAGCTTACGAGCAGTACTTC.